This T cell receptor (beta chain) stems from a study of cytomegalovirus exposure and HLA in healthy donors. Trimming removed 1 base from V and 2 bases from J; junction bases left unmatched: 4. The CDR3 is 15 residues long. CDR1 LNHNV and CDR2 YYDKDF come from the germline V gene (reference sequence). The PCR used 60 Vbeta and 13 Jbeta primers. The protocol was immunoSEQ multiplex PCR, while the TCRdb copy is restricted to in-frame clones and leaves out a portion. The sample yields some 140,000 clones, 70% to 80% seen once. The TCR comes from a female donor in good health and CMV-seronegative. The sequencing input was PBMCs. The V and J genes are TRBV15 and TRBJ2-7, with 8 bases matching TRBD2. The CDR3 DNA reads as TGTGCCACCAGCAGAGGGGCGGGAGGACCCTACGAGCAGTACTTC. Protein product: CATSRGAGGPYEQYF. Full variable domain (remainder filled in from reference TRBV15 and TRBJ2-7): DAMVIQNPRYQVTQFGKPVTLSCSQTLNHNVMYWYQQKSSQAPKLLFHYYDKDFNNEADTPDNFQSRRPNTSFCFLDIRSPGLGDTAMYLCATSRGAGGPYEQYFGPGTRLTVT.